A selection of T cell receptor beta chains follows, all from one sample in a study of blood T cell repertoires in COVID-19. Sequenced by immunoSEQ multiplex PCR; TCRdb stores in-frame clones only, minus some. Of roughly 150,000 clones listed, about 83% were seen once; the top ten hold about 4.7%. Sequencing was carried out using peripheral blood. These receptors came from a human donor in a cohort sampled during active COVID-19. CDR3s include the opening cysteine and the closing phenylalanine or tryptophan. D genes are given only for firm matches. A clone size is listed for some rows: how often the clone was seen (once, few, many), or a class if it is expanded.

>TRBD1|TRBV9|TRBJ1-4|.
TGTGCCAGCTCCCGATTACAGGGGATAAATGAAAAACTGTTTTTT
CASSRLQGINEKLFF
>.|TRBV5-1|TRBJ2-7|.
TGCGCCAGCAATGAGGGACGGGGAGGCCTCGAGCAGTACTTC
CASNEGRGGLEQYF
>TRBD1|TRBV28|TRBJ1-4|.
TGTGCCAGCAGTTTCTTTGGGACAGGGCGGGAAAAACTGTTTTTT
CASSFFGTGREKLFF
>.|TRBV19|TRBJ2-7|medium-sized
TGTGCCACCGGGACGGAGGGCTACGAGCAGTACTTC
CATGTEGYEQYF
>.|TRBV7-3|TRBJ2-6|.
TGTGCCAGCAGCTCCCTCGGGTCTGGGGCCAACGTCCTGACTTTC
CASSSLGSGANVLTF
>TRBD2|TRBV2|TRBJ2-1|.
TGTGCCAGCGGGGAAGCAGCGGGGTCCTCCTACAATGAGCAGTTCTTC
CASGEAAGSSYNEQFF
>.|TRBV18|TRBJ2-7|.
TGTGCCAGCTCACCACCCCTGCGGGCGACTGCCTACGAGCAGTACTTC
CASSPPLRATAYEQYF
>TRBD1|TRBV11-1|TRBJ2-7|.
TGTGCCAGCAGCCCCGACAGGGGAAAGTCCTACGAGCAGTACTTC
CASSPDRGKSYEQYF
>TRBD2|TRBV4-2|TRBJ2-7|.
TGTGCCAGCAGCCAAGGGGCTAGCGGGACCTACGAGCAGTACTTC
CASSQGASGTYEQYF
>.|TRBV9|TRBJ2-5|.
TGTGCCAGCAGCGTGTCGGGACAAATCCAAGAGACCCAGTACTTC
CASSVSGQIQETQYF
>TRBD2|TRBV27|TRBJ2-7|.
TGTGCCAGCAGTCCGGGACTAGGCTACGAGCAGTACTTC
CASSPGLGYEQYF
>.|TRBV6-5|TRBJ2-1|.
TGTGCCAGCCGGACTGGCGAGACCTACAATGAGCAGTTCTTC
CASRTGETYNEQFF
>TRBD1|TRBV3-1/TRBV3-2|TRBJ1-3|.
TGTGCCAGCAGCCCTGGGGTAGGGGGCGATGGAAACACCATATATTTT
CASSPGVGGDGNTIYF
>TRBD1|TRBV6-4|TRBJ1-4|.
TGTGCCAGCAGTGACCCGACAGGGGGCGACAGCCTTCAGAAGGAGAATGAAAAACTGTTTTTT
CASSDPTGGDSLQKENEKLFF
>TRBD2|TRBV10-1|TRBJ2-3|once
TGCGCCAGCAGCGATGAGCGACTAGCGGGAGTAGGAACCTATACGCAGTATTTT
CASSDERLAGVGTYTQYF
>TRBD2|TRBV18|TRBJ2-3|few
TGTGCCAGCTCACCACGCGGCGGCGGGAGGAGCACAGATACGCAGTATTTT
CASSPRGGGRSTDTQYF
>TRBD1|TRBV24-1|TRBJ2-3|.
TGTGCCACCGGTCAAAAACCGGGACAGGGCACAGATACGCAGTATTTT
CATGQKPGQGTDTQYF
>TRBD2|TRBV27|TRBJ2-5|.
TGTGCCAGCAGTGAGGGACTAGCGGGTTTACGGGCTCAGTACTTC
CASSEGLAGLRAQYF
>.|TRBV5-5|TRBJ1-5|.
TGTGCCAGCAGCTTGAGGGGATCTAGCAATCAGCCCCAGCATTTT
CASSLRGSSNQPQHF
>TRBD1|TRBV7-2|TRBJ1-1|once
TGTGCCAGCAGCCTCAGGACAGGGAGGACTGAAGCTTTCTTT
CASSLRTGRTEAFF
>.|TRBV11-3|TRBJ2-5|.
TGTGCCAGCAGCTTAGGGAGGGCCCAAGAGACCCAGTACTTC
CASSLGRAQETQYF
>TRBD1|TRBV28|TRBJ2-5|.
TGTGCCAGCAGTTTAAGGGACAGGGACCAAGAGACCCAGTACTTC
CASSLRDRDQETQYF
>TRBD2|TRBV19|TRBJ2-3|.
TGTGCCAGTAGTCCCCAAGCGAGCGGGGGGGGTACGCAGTATTTT
CASSPQASGGGTQYF
>TRBD2|TRBV14|TRBJ2-6|.
TGTGCCAGCAGTCTCGGGGGGGACTCTGGGGCCAACGTCCTGACTTTC
CASSLGGDSGANVLTF
>.|TRBV19|TRBJ1-1|.
TGTGCCAGTATCACAGCCAGGGGCACTGAAGCTTTCTTT
CASITARGTEAFF
>TRBD2|TRBV7-9|TRBJ2-1|.
TGTGCCAGCAGCTTAAGCGGAAGCGGGAGGGCCAACAATGAGCAGTTCTTC
CASSLSGSGRANNEQFF
>TRBD1|TRBV7-3|TRBJ1-1|once
TGTGCCAGCAGTATTACAGGGGGGACTGAAGCTTTCTTT
CASSITGGTEAFF
>.|TRBV6-5|TRBJ2-6|.
TGTGCCAGCAGTCCGCAGGGTGGGGCCAACGTCCTGACTTTC
CASSPQGGANVLTF
>.|TRBV7-7|TRBJ2-5|.
TGTGCCAGCAGCTTAGGGGGCGGCCAAGAGACCCAGTACTTC
CASSLGGGQETQYF
>TRBD1|TRBV2|TRBJ1-1|.
TGTGCCAGCAGAGGGACAGGGGCGAACACTGAAGCTTTCTTT
CASRGTGANTEAFF
>.|TRBV11-3|TRBJ2-7|.
.
CASSFGPGGNYEQYF